A single sample is the source of the 18 T cell receptor beta chains below, sequenced in a study of blood T cell repertoires in COVID-19. TCRdb's table, derived via immunoSEQ multiplex PCR, lists solely in-frame clones and lacks some. The table lists a few hundred thousand clones, roughly 90% of them singletons. Sequencing was performed on peripheral blood. The receptors were sampled from a woman in her 30s with COVID-19, enrolled during active disease.

This clone appeared once. The chain joins TRBV2 to TRBJ1-2; D gene ambiguous. Trimming left V 8 bases short and J 6 bases short, with 7 bases between. Per the germline V gene, CDR1 is SNHLY and CDR2 is FYNNEI. The CDR3 is 10 residues long. Written as DNA, the CDR3 is TGTGCCAGCCTCGGGAATGGCTACACCTTC. Amino acids: CASLGNGYTF.

As DNA, the CDR3 is TGTGCCAGCAGCTCCTCGAGGCGAAAAGACAATGAGCAGTTCTTC. This translates into CASSSSRRKDNEQFF. The J gene is TRBJ2-1, the V gene TRBV7-9, with unresolved D. This CDR3 is built from 15 residues. Germline V CDR1 and CDR2: SEHNR, FQNEAQ (reference sequence). V lost 4 bases and J 5 bases, leaving 15 bases between the germline ends.

The chain is built from TRBV9 and TRBJ2-2, with a weak D call TRBD2 (5 bases). Deletions cut 4 bases from V and 0 bases from J, with 10 bases between. This CDR3 has 15 residues. Germline lookup yields CDR1 SGDLS and CDR2 YYNGEE. In nucleotides, the CDR3 is TGTGCCAGCAGCCCCCGGGATACGAACACCGGGGAGCTGTTTTTT. It translates to CASSPRDTNTGELFF.

The gene calls are TRBV11-2 and TRBJ1-1, with D perhaps TRBD1 (6 bases). Germline V CDR1 and CDR2: SGHAT, FQNNGV. The V end lost 5 bases, the J end lost 4 bases, and 14 bases lay between the germline ends. The CDR3 consists of 14 residues. The CDR3 spells CASSRTAGATEAFF. The CDR3 DNA reads as TGTGCCAGCAGCCGGACGGCAGGGGCCACTGAAGCTTTCTTT.

This clone has a handful of counts. J is TRBJ2-2 and V is TRBV7-9; 8 bases agree with TRBD1. The J segment lost 5 bases and the V segment lost 5 bases, leaving 10 bases of the junction unmatched. The CDR3 has 16 residues. The germline V gene encodes CDR1 SEHNR and CDR2 FQNEAQ (reference sequence). The CDR3 region is CASSLWTGQRTGELFF. In nucleotides, the CDR3 is TGTGCCAGCAGCCTATGGACAGGGCAGAGGACCGGGGAGCTGTTTTTT. Complete variable domain (other parts from reference TRBV7-9 and TRBJ2-2): DTGVSQNPRHKITKRGQNVTFRCDPISEHNRLYWYRQTLGQGPEFLTYFQNEAQLEKSRLLSDRFSAERPKGSFSTLEIQRTEQGDSAMYLCASSLWTGQRTGELFFGEGSRLTVL.

This clone was counted only a few times. This sequence joins TRBV28 and TRBJ1-1; 9 bases match TRBD1. The CDR3 is made up of 14 amino acids. CDR1 MDHEN and CDR2 SYDVKM come from the germline V gene. The V segment lost 4 bases and the J segment 6 bases; nucleotides outside the gene matches: 6. The CDR3 region is CASSSTGGSAEAFF. CDR3 DNA sequence: TGTGCCAGCAGTTCCACAGGGGGCTCCGCTGAAGCTTTCTTT. The full variable domain, its missing parts supplied by reference TRBV28 and TRBJ1-1, is DVKVTQSSRYLVKRTGEKVFLECVQDMDHENMFWYRQDPGLGLRLIYFSYDVKMKEKGDIPEGYSVSREKKERFSLILESASTNQTSMYLCASSSTGGSAEAFFGQGTRLTVV.

The chain uses TRBV6-5 and TRBJ1-6, with a tentative D call TRBD1 (6 bases). The CDR3 is 15 residues long. Deletions cut 6 bases from V and 5 bases from J, with 14 bases between. Germline CDR1 is MNHEY and CDR2 is SVGAGI. DNA of the CDR3: TGTGCCAGCAGACCGCTAGGACAGAATAATTCACCCCTCCACTTT. This codes for CASRPLGQNNSPLHF.

This chain uses TRBV5-6 with TRBJ1-1, with D possibly being TRBD1 (6 bases). This CDR3 spans 14 amino acids. V was clipped by 3 bases and J by 0 bases, with 9 bases between them. CDR1 is SGHDT, CDR2 YYEEEE, per germline. In DNA, the CDR3 is TGTGCCAGCAGCTGGGGGACACTGAACACTGAAGCTTTCTTT. As protein: CASSWGTLNTEAFF.

The chain joins TRBV5-1 to TRBJ1-2; possible D gene TRBD1, 6 bases. V lost 4 bases and J 8 bases, leaving 21 bases between the germline ends. This CDR3 has 15 residues. CDR1 and CDR2 (germline): SGHRS, YFSETQ. As DNA, the CDR3 is TGCGCCAGCAGCCCTACAGACAGGACCCACGACGGCTACACCTTC. It codes for CASSPTDRTHDGYTF.

CDR3 nucleotides: TGTGCCTGGACCCAATCGACAGGGGGGAATGAAAAACTGTTTTTT. Translation: CAWTQSTGGNEKLFF. This sequence joins TRBV30 and TRBJ1-4, with 9 bases identical to TRBD1. This CDR3 has 15 residues. CDR1 is GTSNPN, CDR2 SVGIG, per germline (reference sequence). V lost 4 bases to trimming and J lost 5 bases; unmatched junction nucleotides: 8.

The genes are TRBV2 and TRBJ1-1, with TRBD1 matching 9 bases. Germline V lookup: CDR1 SNHLY, CDR2 FYNNEI. The CDR3 runs to 15 residues. The junction had 5 bases not matched to a gene; V was cut back by 5 bases and J by 1 base. The CDR3: CASSKPGQGNTEAFF. CDR3 sequence (DNA): TGTGCCAGCAGTAAACCGGGACAGGGGAACACTGAAGCTTTCTTT.

The CDR3 DNA is TGTGCCAGTAGTATATCAGGGGGGCCCACCTCTGGAAACACCATATATTTT. This sequence encodes CASSISGGPTSGNTIYF. This rearrangement joins TRBV19 to TRBJ1-3; 7 positions agree with TRBD1. The CDR3 consists of 17 residues. Germline-derived CDR1 and CDR2 are LNHDA and SQIVND (reference sequence). V lost 2 bases to trimming and J lost 0 bases; unmatched junction nucleotides: 7.

V and J are TRBV24-1 and TRBJ2-6, with no clear D. The CDR3 is made up of 16 amino acids. Trimming left V 4 bases short and J 0 bases short, with 9 bases between. Germline V gene data show CDR1 as KGHDR and CDR2 as SFDVKD. The chain's CDR3 is CATSDPSVSGANVLTF. CDR3 DNA: TGTGCCACCAGTGACCCCAGTGTCTCTGGGGCCAACGTCCTGACTTTC.

The chain uses TRBV15 and TRBJ2-2; 9 bases match TRBD2. The CDR3 length is 16 residues. V lost 5 bases to trimming and J lost 5 bases; unmatched junction nucleotides: 9. The germline V gene encodes CDR1 LNHNV and CDR2 YYDKDF (reference sequence). CDR3 DNA: TGTGCCACCAGCTCGTCGGGACTAGCAGGGACCGGGGAGCTGTTTTTT. This sequence encodes CATSSSGLAGTGELFF.

J is TRBJ1-1 and V is TRBV28; D is perhaps TRBD1 (5 bases). Germline lookup yields CDR1 MDHEN and CDR2 SYDVKM. The CDR3 contains 14 residues. The V gene lost 5 bases and the J gene lost 0 bases, with 10 bases spanning the gap. CDR3 DNA sequence: TGTGCCAGCAGTCTTAGACAGTTGAACACTGAAGCTTTCTTT. Translating it yields CASSLRQLNTEAFF. The variable domain in full, completed from reference TRBV28 and TRBJ1-1, reads DVKVTQSSRYLVKRTGEKVFLECVQDMDHENMFWYRQDPGLGLRLIYFSYDVKMKEKGDIPEGYSVSREKKERFSLILESASTNQTSMYLCASSLRQLNTEAFFGQGTRLTVV.

The chain employs TRBV10-1 and TRBJ2-3; 10 bases match TRBD2. The length of the CDR3 is 18 residues. After removal of 10 bases from V and 3 bases from J, the junction contained 19 bases not matched to a gene. CDR1 WNHNN and CDR2 SYGVQD come from the germline V gene (reference sequence). CDR3 nucleotide sequence: TGCGCCACAAAACTCGGCCTAGCGGGGGCTGAAAATACAGATACGCAGTATTTT. Protein: CATKLGLAGAENTDTQYF.

The rearrangement links TRBV5-8 to TRBJ1-4, with 7 bases matching TRBD1. V shed 2 bases and J 7 bases; nucleotides not matched to a gene: 8. The CDR3 is 15 residues long. Per the germline V gene, CDR1 is SGHTS and CDR2 is YDEGEE. CDR3 nucleotides: TGTGCCAGCAGCTTCTCAGGGGGTCAAGGTGAAAAACTGTTTTTT. This codes for CASSFSGGQGEKLFF.

The chain couples TRBV6-5 to TRBJ1-1; unclear D gene. Germline V gives CDR1 MNHEY, CDR2 SVGAGI. The CDR3 length is 12 residues. The V and J ends lost 2 bases and 8 bases respectively, with 9 bases between them. As DNA, the CDR3 is TGTGCCAGCAGTTACAGCCGATACGAAGCTTTCTTT. Its protein is CASSYSRYEAFF.